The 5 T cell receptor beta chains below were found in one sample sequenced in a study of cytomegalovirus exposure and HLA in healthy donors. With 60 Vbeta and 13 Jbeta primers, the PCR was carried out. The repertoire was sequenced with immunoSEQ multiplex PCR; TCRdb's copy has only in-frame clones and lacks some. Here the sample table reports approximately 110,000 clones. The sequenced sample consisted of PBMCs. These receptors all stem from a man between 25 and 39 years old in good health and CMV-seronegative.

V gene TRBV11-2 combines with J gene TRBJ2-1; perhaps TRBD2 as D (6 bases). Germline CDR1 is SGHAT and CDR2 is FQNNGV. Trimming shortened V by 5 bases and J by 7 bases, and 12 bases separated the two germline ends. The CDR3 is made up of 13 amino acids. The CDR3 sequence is CASSTLARNEQFF. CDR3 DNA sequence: TGTGCCAGCAGCACGCTAGCGAGAAATGAGCAGTTCTTC.

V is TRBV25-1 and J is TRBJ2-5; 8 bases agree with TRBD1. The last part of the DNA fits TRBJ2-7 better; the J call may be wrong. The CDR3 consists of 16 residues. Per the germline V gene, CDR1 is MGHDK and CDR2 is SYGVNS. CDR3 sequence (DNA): TGTGCCAGCAGTGATTTTTCCCACAGGGGGAGTGCCGAGCAGTACTTC. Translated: CASSDFSHRGSAEQYF.

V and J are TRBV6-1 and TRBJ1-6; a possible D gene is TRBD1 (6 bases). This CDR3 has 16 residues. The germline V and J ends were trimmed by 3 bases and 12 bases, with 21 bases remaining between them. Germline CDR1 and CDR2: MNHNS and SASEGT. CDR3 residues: CASSDRGEGLRGPLHF. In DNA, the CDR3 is TGTGCCAGCAGTGATAGGGGGGAGGGGCTTCGGGGACCCCTCCACTTT.

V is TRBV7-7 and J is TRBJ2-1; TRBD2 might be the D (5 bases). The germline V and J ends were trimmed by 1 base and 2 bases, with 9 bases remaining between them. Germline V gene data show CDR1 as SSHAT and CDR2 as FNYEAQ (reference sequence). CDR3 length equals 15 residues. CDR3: CASSLDRAAYNEQFF. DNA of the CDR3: TGTGCCAGCAGCTTAGATCGAGCGGCCTACAATGAGCAGTTCTTC.

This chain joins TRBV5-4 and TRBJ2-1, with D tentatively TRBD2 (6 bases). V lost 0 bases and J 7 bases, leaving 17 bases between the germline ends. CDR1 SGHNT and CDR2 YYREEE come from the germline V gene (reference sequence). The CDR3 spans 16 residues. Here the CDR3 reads CASSLAYGPEGNEQFF. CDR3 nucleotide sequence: TGTGCCAGCAGCTTGGCCTATGGGCCGGAGGGGAATGAGCAGTTCTTC.